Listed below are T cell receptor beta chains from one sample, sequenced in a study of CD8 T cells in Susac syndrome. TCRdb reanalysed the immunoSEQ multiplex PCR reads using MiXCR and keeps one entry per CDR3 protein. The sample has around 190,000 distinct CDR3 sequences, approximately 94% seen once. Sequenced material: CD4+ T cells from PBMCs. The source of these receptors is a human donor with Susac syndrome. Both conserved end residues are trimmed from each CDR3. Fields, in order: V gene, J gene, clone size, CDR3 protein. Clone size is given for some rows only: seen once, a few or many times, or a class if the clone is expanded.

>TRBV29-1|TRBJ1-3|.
SVRGSGNTIY
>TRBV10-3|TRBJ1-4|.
AISAGNSNEKLF
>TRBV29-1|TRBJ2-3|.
SSRGGTSTDTQY
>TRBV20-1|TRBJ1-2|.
SARGTGGGYGYT
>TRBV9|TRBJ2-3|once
ASSRQGTQY
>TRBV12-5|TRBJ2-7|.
ASGPPGVAGSYEQY
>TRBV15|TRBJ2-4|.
ATSRADNIQY
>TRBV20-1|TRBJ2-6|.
SARQGSGANVLT
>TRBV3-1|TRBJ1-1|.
ASSYGQGWTEAF
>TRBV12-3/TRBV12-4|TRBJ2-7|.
ASSLARSEQY
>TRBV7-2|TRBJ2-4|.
ASSLDSPKNIQY
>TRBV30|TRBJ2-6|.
ARGTSGANVLT
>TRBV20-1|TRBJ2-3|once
SASADQYTQY
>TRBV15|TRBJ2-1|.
ATSRDGRGDNEQF
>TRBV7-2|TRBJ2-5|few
ASSLALETQY
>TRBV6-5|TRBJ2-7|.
ASALDRVYEQY
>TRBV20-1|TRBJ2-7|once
SARDRVSSYEQY
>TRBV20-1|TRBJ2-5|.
SALGQPRGKETQY
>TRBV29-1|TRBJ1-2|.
SVGGTGEDVYGYT
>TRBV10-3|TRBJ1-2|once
AISDAQGRNGYT
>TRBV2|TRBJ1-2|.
ASSEEVGTGNT
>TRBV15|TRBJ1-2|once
ATSDPTLNYGYT
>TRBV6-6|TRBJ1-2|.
ASSWGSQGNYGYT
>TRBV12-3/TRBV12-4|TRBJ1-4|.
ASSFRTTATTGKLF
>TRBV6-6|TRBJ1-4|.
ASTPAQIREKLF
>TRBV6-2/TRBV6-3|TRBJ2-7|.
ASSLDSVSYEQY
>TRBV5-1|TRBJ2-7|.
ASSWGGTGLSNEQY
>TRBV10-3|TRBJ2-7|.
AIRPGGSQIYEQY
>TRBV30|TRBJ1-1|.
AWSARRQGNTEAF
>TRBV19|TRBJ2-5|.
ASSHRDKQETQY
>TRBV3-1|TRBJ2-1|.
ASSHRGHYNEQF
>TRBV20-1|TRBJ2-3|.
SAIYSTRKSSTDTQY
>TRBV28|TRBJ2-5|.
ASSRRYQETQY
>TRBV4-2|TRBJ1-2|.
ASSPILTGGYGYT
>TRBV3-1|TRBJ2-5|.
ASSLGGTEETQY
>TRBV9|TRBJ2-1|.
ASSVGSRGLNEQF
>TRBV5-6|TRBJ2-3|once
ASSLPPGATDTQY
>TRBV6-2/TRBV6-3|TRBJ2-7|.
ASRTSSGYYEQY
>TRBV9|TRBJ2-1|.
ASSVAASGGKDNEQF
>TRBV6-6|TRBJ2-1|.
ASSYGAGANEQF
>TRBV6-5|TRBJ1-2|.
ASSYASSPYGYT
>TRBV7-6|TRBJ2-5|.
ASSGGAQETQY
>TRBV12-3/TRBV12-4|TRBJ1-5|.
ASSLGRGENQPQH
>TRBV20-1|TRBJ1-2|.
SARTGNGYT
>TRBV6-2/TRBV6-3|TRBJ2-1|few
ASMAGAYNEQF
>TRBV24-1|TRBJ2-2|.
ATRPSATGELF
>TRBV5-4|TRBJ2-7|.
ASSSGGDRGRPDEQY
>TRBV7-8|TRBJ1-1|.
ASSLAWGGTEAF
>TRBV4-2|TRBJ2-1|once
ASSQETRSNEQF
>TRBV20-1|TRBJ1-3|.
SAHHPGQSGNTIY
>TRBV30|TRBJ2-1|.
AWSVVRGTEQF
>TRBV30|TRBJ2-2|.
AWSRGGDTGELF
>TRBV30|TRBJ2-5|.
AWSDRSETQY
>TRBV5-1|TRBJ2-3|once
ASSFTRLAGTDTQY
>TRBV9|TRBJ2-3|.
ASSEGPGGRADTQY